This T cell receptor (beta chain) was documented in a study of Ad26.COV2.S vaccination and SARS-CoV-2 variants. Study results and caveats: Measures of TCR breadth and depth may have fallen short of total T cell responses.

This CDR3 region has 13 residues. The V gene lost 6 bases and the J gene lost 8 bases, with 11 bases spanning the gap. The germline gives CDR1 SNHLY, CDR2 FYNNEI. A remark on this clone: The antigen remains unidentified.

Method: immunoSEQ multiplex PCR; TCRdb's copy keeps in-frame clones and lacks some. Among roughly 300,000 clones listed, approximately 90% were seen once. Treatment specified: roughly 18 received Ad26.COV2.S at low or high dose, single or two shots; several received placebo; per-sample allocation not given. Material that was analyzed had been drawn on day 63 after the first vaccine or placebo injection. This chain uses TRBV2 with TRBJ1-6, with D possibly TRBD1 on 6 matching bases. This clonotype originated in a person aged 18 to 59 who received the Ad26.COV2.S COVID-19 vaccine or a placebo. Material: peripheral blood, obtained in a trial of Ad26.COV2.S vaccine versus placebo. CDR3 sequence (DNA): TGTGCCAGCAGGCCGAGACAGGATTCACCCCTCCACTTT. Its translation is CASRPRQDSPLHF.